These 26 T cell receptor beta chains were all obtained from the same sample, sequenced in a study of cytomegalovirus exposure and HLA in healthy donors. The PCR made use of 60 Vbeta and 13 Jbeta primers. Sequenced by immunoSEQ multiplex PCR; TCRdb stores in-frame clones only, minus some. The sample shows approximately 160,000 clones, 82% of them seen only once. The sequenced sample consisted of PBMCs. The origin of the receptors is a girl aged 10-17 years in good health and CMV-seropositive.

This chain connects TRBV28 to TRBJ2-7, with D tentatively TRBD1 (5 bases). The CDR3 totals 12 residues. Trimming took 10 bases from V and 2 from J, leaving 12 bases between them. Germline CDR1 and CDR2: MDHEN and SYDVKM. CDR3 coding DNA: TGTGCCATCCAGGACACTCCCTACGAGCAGTACTTC. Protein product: CAIQDTPYEQYF.

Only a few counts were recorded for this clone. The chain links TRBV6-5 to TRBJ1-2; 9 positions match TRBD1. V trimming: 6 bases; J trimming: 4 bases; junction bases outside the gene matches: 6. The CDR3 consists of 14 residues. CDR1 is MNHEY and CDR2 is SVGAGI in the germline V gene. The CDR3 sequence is CASRGQGLSYGYTF. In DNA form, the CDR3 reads TGTGCCAGCAGGGGACAGGGACTTAGCTATGGCTACACCTTC.

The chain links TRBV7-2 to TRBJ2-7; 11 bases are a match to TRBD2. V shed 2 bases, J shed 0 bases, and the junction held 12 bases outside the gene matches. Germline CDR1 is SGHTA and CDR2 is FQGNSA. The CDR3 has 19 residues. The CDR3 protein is CASSLPSSGGPSSSYEQYF. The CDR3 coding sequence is TGTGCCAGCAGCTTACCCTCTAGCGGGGGGCCCTCGAGCTCCTACGAGCAGTACTTC. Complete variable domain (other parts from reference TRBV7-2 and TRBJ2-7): GAGVSQSPSNKVTEKGKDVELRCDPISGHTALYWYRQSLGQGLEFLIYFQGNSAPDKSGLPSDRFSAERTGGSVSTLTIQRTQQEDSAVYLCASSLPSSGGPSSSYEQYFGPGTRLTVT.

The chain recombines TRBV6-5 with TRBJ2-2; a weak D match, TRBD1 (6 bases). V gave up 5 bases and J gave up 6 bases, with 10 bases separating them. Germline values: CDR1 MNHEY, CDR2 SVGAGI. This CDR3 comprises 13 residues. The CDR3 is CASSLQGAGELFF. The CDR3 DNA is TGTGCCAGCAGTCTACAGGGTGCCGGGGAGCTGTTTTTT.

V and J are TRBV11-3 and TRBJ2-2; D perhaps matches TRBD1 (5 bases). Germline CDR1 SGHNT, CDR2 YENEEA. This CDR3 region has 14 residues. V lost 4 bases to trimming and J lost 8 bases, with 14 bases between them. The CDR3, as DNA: TGTGCCAGCAGCTCCCTTGGGGCGGATGGGGAGCTGTTTTTT. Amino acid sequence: CASSSLGADGELFF.

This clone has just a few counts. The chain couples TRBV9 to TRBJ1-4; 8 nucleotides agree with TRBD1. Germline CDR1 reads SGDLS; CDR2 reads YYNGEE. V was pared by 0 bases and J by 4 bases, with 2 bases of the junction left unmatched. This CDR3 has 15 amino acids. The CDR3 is CASSVGTGGNEKLFF. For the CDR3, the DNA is TGTGCCAGCAGCGTAGGCACAGGGGGTAATGAAAAACTGTTTTTT.

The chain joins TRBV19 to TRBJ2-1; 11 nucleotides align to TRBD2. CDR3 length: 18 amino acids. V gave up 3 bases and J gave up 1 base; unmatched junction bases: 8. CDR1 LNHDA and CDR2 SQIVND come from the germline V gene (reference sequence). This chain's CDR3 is CASSIIAGGLLSYNEQFF. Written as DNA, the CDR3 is TGTGCCAGTAGTATTATAGCGGGAGGGCTCCTTTCCTACAATGAGCAGTTCTTC.

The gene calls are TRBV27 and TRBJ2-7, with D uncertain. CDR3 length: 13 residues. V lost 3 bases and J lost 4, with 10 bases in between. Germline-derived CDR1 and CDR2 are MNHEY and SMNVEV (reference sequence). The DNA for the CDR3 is TGTGCCAGCAGTTTGAGGCAGCCTTACGAGCAGTACTTC. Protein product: CASSLRQPYEQYF.

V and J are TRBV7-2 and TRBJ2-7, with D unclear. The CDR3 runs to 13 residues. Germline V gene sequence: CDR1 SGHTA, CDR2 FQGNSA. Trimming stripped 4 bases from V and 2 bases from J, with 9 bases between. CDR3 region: CASSSYLTYEQYF. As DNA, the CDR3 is TGTGCCAGCAGCTCCTACCTGACCTACGAGCAGTACTTC.

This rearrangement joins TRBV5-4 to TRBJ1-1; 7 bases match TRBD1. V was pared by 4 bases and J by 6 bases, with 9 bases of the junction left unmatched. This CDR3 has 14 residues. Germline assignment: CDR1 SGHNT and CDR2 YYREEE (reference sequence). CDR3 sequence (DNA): TGTGCCAGCAGCCCGGAACCGGGACAGCCTGAAGCTTTCTTT. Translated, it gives CASSPEPGQPEAFF.

The CDR3 here is CASSYRVGYGYTF. DNA for the CDR3: TGTGCCAGCAGCTACAGGGTGGGCTATGGCTACACCTTC. V and J are TRBV7-9 and TRBJ1-2, with D possibly being TRBD1 (6 bases). CDR1 SEHNR and CDR2 FQNEAQ come from the germline V gene (reference sequence). V was shortened by 4 bases and J by 4 bases, with 10 bases between the two germline ends. The CDR3 is 13 residues long.

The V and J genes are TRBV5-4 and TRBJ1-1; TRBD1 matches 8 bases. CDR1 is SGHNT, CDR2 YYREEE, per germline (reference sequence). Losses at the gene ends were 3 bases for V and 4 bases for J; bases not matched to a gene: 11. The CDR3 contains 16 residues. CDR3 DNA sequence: TGTGCCAGCAGCTCAGGACAGGGCACAGATGGCACTGAAGCTTTCTTT. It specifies CASSSGQGTDGTEAFF.

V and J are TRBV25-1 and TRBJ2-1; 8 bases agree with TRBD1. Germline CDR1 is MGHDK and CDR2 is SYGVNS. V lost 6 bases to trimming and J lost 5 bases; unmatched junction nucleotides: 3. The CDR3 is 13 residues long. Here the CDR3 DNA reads TGTGCCAGCAGGAGGACAGGGAACAATGAGCAGTTCTTC. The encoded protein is CASRRTGNNEQFF.

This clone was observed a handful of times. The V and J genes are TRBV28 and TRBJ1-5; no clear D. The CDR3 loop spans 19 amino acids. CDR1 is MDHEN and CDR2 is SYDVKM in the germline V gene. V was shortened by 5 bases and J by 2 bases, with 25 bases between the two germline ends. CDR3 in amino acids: CASSPHLRYVGPGNQPQHF. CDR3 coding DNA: TGTGCCAGCAGTCCCCACCTCCGTTACGTTGGCCCAGGCAATCAGCCCCAGCATTTT.

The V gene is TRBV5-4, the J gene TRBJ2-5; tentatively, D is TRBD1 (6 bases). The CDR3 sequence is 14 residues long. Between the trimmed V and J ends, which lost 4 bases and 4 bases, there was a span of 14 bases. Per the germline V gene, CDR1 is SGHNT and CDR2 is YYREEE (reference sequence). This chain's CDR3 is CASSVGTSRETQYF. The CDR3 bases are TGTGCCAGCAGCGTGGGGACATCACGAGAGACCCAGTACTTC. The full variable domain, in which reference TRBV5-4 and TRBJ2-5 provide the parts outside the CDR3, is ETGVTQSPTHLIKTRGQQVTLRCSSQSGHNTVSWYQQALGQGPQFIFQYYREEENGRGNFPPRFSGLQFPNYSSELNVNALELDDSALYLCASSVGTSRETQYFGPGTRLLVL.

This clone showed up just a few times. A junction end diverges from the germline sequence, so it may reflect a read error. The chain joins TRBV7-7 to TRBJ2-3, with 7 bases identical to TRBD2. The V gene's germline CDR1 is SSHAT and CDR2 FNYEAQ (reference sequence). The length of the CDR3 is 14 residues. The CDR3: CASSLGEGTDTQYF. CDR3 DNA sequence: TGTGCTAGCAGCTTAGGGGAGGGGACAGATACGCAGTATTTT.

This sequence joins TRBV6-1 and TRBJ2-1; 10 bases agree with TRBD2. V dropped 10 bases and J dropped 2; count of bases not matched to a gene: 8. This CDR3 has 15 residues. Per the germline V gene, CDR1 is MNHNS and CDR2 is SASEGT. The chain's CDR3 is CATGLAAAPYNEQFF. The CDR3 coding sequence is TGTGCCACCGGACTAGCGGCCGCCCCCTACAATGAGCAGTTCTTC.

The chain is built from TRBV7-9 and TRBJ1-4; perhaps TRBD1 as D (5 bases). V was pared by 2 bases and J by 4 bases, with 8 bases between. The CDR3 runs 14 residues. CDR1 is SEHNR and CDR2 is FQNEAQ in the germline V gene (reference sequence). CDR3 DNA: TGTGCCAGCAGCTTAACCCAGGGTAATGAAAAACTGTTTTTT. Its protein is CASSLTQGNEKLFF.

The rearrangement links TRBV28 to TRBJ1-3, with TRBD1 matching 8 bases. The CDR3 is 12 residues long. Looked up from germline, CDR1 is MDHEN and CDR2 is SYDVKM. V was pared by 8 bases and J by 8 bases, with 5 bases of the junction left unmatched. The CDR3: CASGTGAYTIYF. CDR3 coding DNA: TGTGCCAGCGGGACAGGAGCATACACCATATATTTT.

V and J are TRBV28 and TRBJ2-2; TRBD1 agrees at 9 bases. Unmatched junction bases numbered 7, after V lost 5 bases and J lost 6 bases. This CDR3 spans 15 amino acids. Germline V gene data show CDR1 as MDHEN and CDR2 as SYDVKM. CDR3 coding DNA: TGTGCCAGCAGTATTACAGGGGGCGCATCCGGGGAGCTGTTTTTT. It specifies CASSITGGASGELFF.

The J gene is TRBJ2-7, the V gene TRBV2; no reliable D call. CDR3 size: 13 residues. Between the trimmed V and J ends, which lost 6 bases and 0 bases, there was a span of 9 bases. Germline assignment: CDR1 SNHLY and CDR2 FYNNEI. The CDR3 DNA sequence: TGTGCCAGCAGGGGCGTGAGCTCCTACGAGCAGTACTTC. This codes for CASRGVSSYEQYF.

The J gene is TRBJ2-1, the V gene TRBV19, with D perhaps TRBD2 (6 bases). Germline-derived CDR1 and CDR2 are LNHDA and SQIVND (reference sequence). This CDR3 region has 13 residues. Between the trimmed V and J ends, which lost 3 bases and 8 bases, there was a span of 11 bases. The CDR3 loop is CASSIAGRDEQFF. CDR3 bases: TGTGCCAGTAGTATCGCGGGGAGAGATGAGCAGTTCTTC.

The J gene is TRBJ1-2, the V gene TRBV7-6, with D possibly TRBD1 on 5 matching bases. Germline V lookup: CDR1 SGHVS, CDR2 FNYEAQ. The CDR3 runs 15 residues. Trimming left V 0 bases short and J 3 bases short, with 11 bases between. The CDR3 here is CASSLAWGGDYGYTF. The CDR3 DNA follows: TGTGCCAGCAGCTTAGCTTGGGGGGGGGACTATGGCTACACCTTC.

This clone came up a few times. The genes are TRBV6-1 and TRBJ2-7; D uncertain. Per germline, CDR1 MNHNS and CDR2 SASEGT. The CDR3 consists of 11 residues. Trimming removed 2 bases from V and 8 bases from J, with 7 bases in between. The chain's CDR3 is CASSEMEKQYF. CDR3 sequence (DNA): TGTGCCAGCAGTGAAATGGAGAAGCAGTACTTC.

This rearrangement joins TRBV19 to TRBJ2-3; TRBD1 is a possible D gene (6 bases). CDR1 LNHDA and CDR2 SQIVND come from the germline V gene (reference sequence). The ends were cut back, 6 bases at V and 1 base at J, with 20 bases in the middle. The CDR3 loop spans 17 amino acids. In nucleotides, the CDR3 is TGTGCCAGTAGGAACCCAAGGGAAGGGGGAGGCACAGATACGCAGTATTTT. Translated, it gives CASRNPREGGGTDTQYF.

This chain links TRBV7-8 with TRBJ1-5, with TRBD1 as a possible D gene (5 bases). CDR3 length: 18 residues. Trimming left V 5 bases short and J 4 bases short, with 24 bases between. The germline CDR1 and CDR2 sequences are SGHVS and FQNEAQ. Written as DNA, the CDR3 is TGTGCCAGCAGCCTCCGGCCGGGACTCGTGGGAGGTAATCAGCCCCAGCATTTT. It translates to CASSLRPGLVGGNQPQHF.